The present T cell receptor (beta chain) was sequenced within a study of blood T cell repertoires in COVID-19. Study overall: Acute and convalescent COVID-19 specimens originated in the United States, Italy and Spain. In each case, the material was cDNA or gDNA derived from T cells, B-cell-depleted T cells, or PBMCs.

V gave up 5 bases and J gave up 5 bases; unmatched junction bases: 7. Germline loops: CDR1 SNHLY, CDR2 FYNNEI. The CDR3 contains 15 residues. Source study methods: Estimated nucleated cell counts came from reference gene primer amplification. Clones were sequenced by immunoSEQ multiplex PCR, and TCRdb holds only the in-frame ones, with some missing. V, J and clone size were drawn from that table, and D and trimming were deduced from the DNA. Of about 71,000 clones listed, roughly 87% are singletons. Sequencing was done on a sample of peripheral blood. This TCR was recovered from an elderly woman with acute or convalescent COVID-19. The chain links TRBV2 to TRBJ2-2; 8 bases are shared with TRBD1. CDR3 in DNA: TGTGCCAGCAGTCGTCAGGGGGCACGGACCGGGGAGCTGTTTTTT. Its protein product is CASSRQGARTGELFF.